Presented here are 12 T cell receptor beta chains from one specimen sequenced in a study of cytomegalovirus exposure and HLA in healthy donors. It was with 60 Vbeta and 13 Jbeta primers that the PCR ran. TCRdb's table, derived via immunoSEQ multiplex PCR, lists solely in-frame clones and lacks some. Of 35,000 to 40,000 clones in the sample, approximately 71% were seen once. Sample: PBMCs. The receptor source for this set is a man aged 50-59 years in good health and CMV-seropositive.

In its sample, this clone was seen once. The rearrangement links TRBV29-1 to TRBJ2-2, with TRBD2 matching 10 bases. Trimming removed 2 bases from V and 0 bases from J; junction bases left unmatched: 6. The CDR3 covers 17 residues. Germline V lookup: CDR1 SQVTM, CDR2 ANQGSEA. The CDR3 spells CSVESLAGATNTGELFF. DNA for the CDR3: TGCAGCGTTGAATCCCTAGCGGGGGCCACGAACACCGGGGAGCTGTTTTTT.

V is TRBV11-2 and J is TRBJ2-2; maybe TRBD1 (5 bases). The CDR3 runs 14 residues. Trimming removed 4 bases from V and 6 bases from J, with 12 bases in between. Per the germline V gene, CDR1 is SGHAT and CDR2 is FQNNGV. The CDR3 nucleotides are TGTGCCAGCAGCTACCAGGGTTCCCCCGGGGAGCTGTTTTTT. The encoded protein is CASSYQGSPGELFF.

The gene calls are TRBV12-2 and TRBJ2-7; no check of the table's D call, TRBD2, against the DNA was made. TRBV12-2 is a listed pseudogene. The CDR3 runs 17 residues. In DNA, the CDR3 is TGTGCAAGTCGCTTAGGAGCAAGGGGGGGAAGGTCCTACGAGCAGTACTTC. Its protein product is CASRLGARGGRSYEQYF.

The V call is TRBV6-1, the J call TRBJ2-3; 7 bases map to TRBD1. The CDR3 runs 15 residues. Germline values: CDR1 MNHNS, CDR2 SASEGT. J was trimmed by 5 bases and V by 2 bases; bases with no gene match: 7. CDR3 in amino acids: CASSERAQGVDTQYF. The DNA for the CDR3 is TGTGCCAGCAGTGAACGGGCGCAGGGGGTAGATACGCAGTATTTT.

This clone was seen a few times. The rearrangement uses TRBV19 and TRBJ1-4; 12 bases map to TRBD1. The CDR3 consists of 12 residues. Germline V gene lookup returns CDR1 LNHDA and CDR2 SQIVND (reference sequence). With V trimmed by 10 bases and J by 10 bases, 4 bases remained unmatched. Here the CDR3 DNA reads TGTGCCACCGGGACAGGGGGCGGAAAACTGTTTTTT. Its translation: CATGTGGGKLFF.

The chain recombines TRBV19 with TRBJ2-5; tentatively, D is TRBD1 (6 bases). The germline gives CDR1 LNHDA, CDR2 SQIVND (reference sequence). V lost 3 bases to trimming and J lost 5 bases, with 10 bases between them. CDR3 size: 13 residues. The DNA for the CDR3 is TGTGCCAGTAGTATCTACAGGGAGGAGACCCAGTACTTC. It yields the protein CASSIYREETQYF. The whole variable domain, filled in from reference TRBV19 and TRBJ2-5, reads DGGITQSPKYLFRKEGQNVTLSCEQNLNHDAMYWYRQDPGQGLRLIYYSQIVNDFQKGDIAEGYSVSREKKESFPLTVTSAQKNPTAFYLCASSIYREETQYFGPGTRLLVL.

This clone came up once. The rearrangement uses TRBV30 and TRBJ1-1; no clear D. The CDR3 covers 13 residues. Germline assignment: CDR1 GTSNPN and CDR2 SVGIG (reference sequence). Trimming took off 7 bases at V and 0 bases at J, with 12 bases between the two ends. In DNA form, the CDR3 reads TGTGCCTCCCGGGGAGGGATGAACACTGAAGCTTTCTTT. Translation: CASRGGMNTEAFF.

This clone came up a few times. The chain is built from TRBV7-9 and TRBJ2-5; 8 bases line up with TRBD1. This CDR3 comprises 13 residues. V lost 5 bases, J lost 5 bases, and 4 bases stayed unmatched. Per the germline V gene, CDR1 is SEHNR and CDR2 is FQNEAQ (reference sequence). CDR3: CASSLDRGETQYF. CDR3 coding DNA: TGTGCCAGCAGCCTTGACAGGGGTGAGACCCAGTACTTC.

This clone has at least ten counts. The rearrangement uses TRBV7-8 and TRBJ1-5; D gene ambiguous. Trimming removed 1 base from V and 12 bases from J, with 7 bases in between. The CDR3 extends over 11 amino acids. From germline, CDR1 is SGHVS and CDR2 FQNEAQ. CDR3 DNA sequence: TGTGCCAGCAGCTTAGGAGGTAACCAGCATTTT. It yields the protein CASSLGGNQHF.

The V gene is TRBV5-1, the J gene TRBJ2-5, with D possibly being TRBD2 (5 bases). Germline V gives CDR1 SGHRS, CDR2 YFSETQ. The CDR3 totals 13 residues. The V gene lost 8 bases and the J gene lost 4 bases, with 15 bases spanning the gap. DNA of the CDR3: TGCGCCAGTCAAATACTAGAGCGAGAGACCCAGTACTTC. The encoded protein is CASQILERETQYF.

The sample holds a few counts of this clone. The CDR3 region has the DNA TGTGCCAGCAGCTGGCAGATCGAGAACACTGAAGCTTTCTTT. It specifies CASSWQIENTEAFF. The rearrangement links TRBV7-9 to TRBJ1-1; D uncertain. The V end lost 4 bases, the J end lost 1 base, and 10 bases lay between the germline ends. Germline V gene lookup returns CDR1 SEHNR and CDR2 FQNEAQ (reference sequence). The CDR3 consists of 14 residues. Drawing the rest from reference TRBV7-9 and TRBJ1-1, the complete variable domain is DTGVSQNPRHKITKRGQNVTFRCDPISEHNRLYWYRQTLGQGPEFLTYFQNEAQLEKSRLLSDRFSAERPKGSFSTLEIQRTEQGDSAMYLCASSWQIENTEAFFGQGTRLTVV.

This clone has only a few counts. The chain employs TRBV28 and TRBJ1-2; D gene unclear. The CDR3 loop spans 11 amino acids. V dropped 4 bases and J dropped 8 bases, with 8 bases sitting between them. Germline-derived CDR1 and CDR2 are MDHEN and SYDVKM. The chain's CDR3 is CASSSLYGYTF. In DNA, the CDR3 is TGTGCCAGCAGTTCTCTATACGGCTACACCTTC.